The clone carrying this TCR beta chain was seen a single time. The target antigen is unknown. Assay used: immunoSEQ multiplex PCR; TCRdb lists only in-frame clones, some missing. The data show about 2.3 million clones, about nine tenths seen once. Trimming cost V 1 base and J 13 bases, with 23 bases left between them. This CDR3 contains 16 residues. Germline values: CDR1 SGHTA, CDR2 FQGNSA. The data belong to a study of shared clonotypes between healthy human individuals. Study-level results: Unshared clonotypes carried lower generation probabilities than those common to all four donors.

Sequences were obtained from naive CD4+ T cells from PBMCs. The subset here: CD45RA+ positively selected. This sequence originates from a man aged 18 to 29 in good health. Some clones in this sample may be carry-over from other donors' samples. The chain joins TRBV7-2 to TRBJ2-4, with a weak D call TRBD1 (6 bases). Written as DNA, the CDR3 is TGTGCCAGCAGCTTAGTCTGGCAGGGTGGGGACAACCTACAGTACTTC. This encodes CASSLVWQGGDNLQYF.